This T cell receptor (beta chain) is drawn from a study of shared clonotypes between healthy human individuals. Background on the study: Those who served as donors were a couple of women and a few men between the ages of 18 and 49.

V gave up 2 bases and J gave up 9 bases; unmatched junction bases: 5. CDR1 is SGHDT, CDR2 YYEEEE, per germline. The CDR3 loop spans 14 amino acids. Naive CD8 cells were CD45RO-negative, positively selected for CCR7, excluding terminally differentiated effector memory CD45RA+ cells. Healthy adults negative for HIV, lacking recent acute infections or vaccinations, served as donors. Researchers divided each subset's genomic DNA evenly across several immunoSEQ plates. Authors' methods: Filtering differed since immunoSEQ provided only junctions, with no quality scores. Generated by immunoSEQ multiplex PCR, the TCRdb table keeps only in-frame clones and is missing some. That table is the source of V, J and clone size, and D and trimming were worked out from the DNA. The table lists about 2 million clones, about 95% of them singletons.

The clonotype originates from a man between 18 and 29 years old in good health. Sequenced sample: naive CD8+ T cells sorted from blood. V is TRBV5-6 and J is TRBJ2-1, with TRBD2 matching 10 bases. CDR3 coding DNA: TGTGCCAGCAGCTTCCTAGCGGGAGCACTTGAGCAGTTCTTC. The encoded protein is CASSFLAGALEQFF.